This entry concerns a single T cell receptor beta chain. Its antigen is not known. Assay: immunoSEQ multiplex PCR; the TCRdb copy retains only in-frame clones and omits some. The sample holds tens of thousands of clones, around 92% seen once. The data were obtained in a study of memory CD8 T cells in hepatitis C reinfection. Looking at the study overall: Chronic HCV followed reinfection in two donors who cleared primary infection. HCV reinfection: RNA-positive following two negative tests at least 60 days apart. Study-level findings and limits: With about 5 donors, public clonotype conclusions could not be definitive.

As to time point: pre-reinfection, 55 to 20 weeks before reinfection detection. TCR sequencing was done directly ex vivo on sorted cells, without expansion in vitro. A couple of donors provided sorted CD3+ CD8+ CD45RO- naive CD8 T cells at all three reinfection time points. This CDR3 contains 13 residues. V lost 5 bases and J lost 1, with 8 bases in between. Germline V gene data show CDR1 as MNHEY and CDR2 as SVGAGI. The chain links TRBV6-5 to TRBJ1-1; D might be TRBD1 (6 bases). This sequence originates from a man younger than 30 with hepatitis C virus infection. The sequenced sample was naive CD8+ T cells sorted from blood. The CDR3 DNA reads TGTGCCAGCAGTGTACAGGGGAACACTGAAGCTTTCTTT. This codes for CASSVQGNTEAFF.